This T cell receptor beta chain is drawn from a study of T cells in Graves' hyperthyroidism and ophthalmopathy. The TCR beta CDR3 regions underwent amplification using RNA transcripts as the source. A set of HTBI primers served as the primers for a first-round RT-PCR of the TCR CDR3. TCRdb analysed the multiplex PCR reads with MiXCR anew, one entry per CDR3 protein. This table holds 660,000 or so distinct CDR3 sequences, less than 25% found once. Points from the study as a whole: Stable hyperthyroidism and ophthalmopathy were separated using 13 V-J signatures.

This CDR3 comprises 14 residues. V lost 4 bases, J lost 2 bases, and 12 bases lay in between. Germline V gene sequence: CDR1 SGHDN, CDR2 FVKESK. A note on this clonotype: No antigen is known for it.

Based on clinical symptoms, serum thyroxine and TRAb, thyroid ultrasound and orbital computed tomography, diagnoses were reached. The source is a man aged 25 to 45 with Graves' ophthalmopathy. The chain uses TRBV14 and TRBJ2-7; perhaps TRBD1 as D (5 bases). The sequenced sample was blood. The CDR3 DNA reads as TGTGCCAGCAGCCTTGTGCAGGGCCCCTACGAGCAGTACTTC. This sequence encodes CASSLVQGPYEQYF.